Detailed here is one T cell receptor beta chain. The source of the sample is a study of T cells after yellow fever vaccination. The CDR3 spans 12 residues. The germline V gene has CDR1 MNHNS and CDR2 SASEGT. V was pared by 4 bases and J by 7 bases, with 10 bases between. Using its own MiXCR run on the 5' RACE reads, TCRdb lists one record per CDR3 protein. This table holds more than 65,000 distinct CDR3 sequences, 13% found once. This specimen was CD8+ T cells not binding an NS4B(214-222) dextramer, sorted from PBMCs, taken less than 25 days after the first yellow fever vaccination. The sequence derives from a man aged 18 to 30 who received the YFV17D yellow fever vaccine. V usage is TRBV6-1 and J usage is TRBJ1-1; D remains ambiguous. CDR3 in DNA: TGTGCCAGCAGTGTTTTCGGGGATGAAGCTTTCTTT. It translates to CASSVFGDEAFF.